A single T cell receptor (beta chain) is shown here with its context. Its antigen is unidentified. Primers: 60 Vbeta forward and 13 Jbeta reverse. The assay was immunoSEQ multiplex PCR, and TCRdb's table has in-frame clones only and misses some. This table has 130,000 or so clones, more than 70% appearing once. The CDR3 loop spans 13 amino acids. Looked up from germline, CDR1 is SGHTA and CDR2 is FQGTGA. The record originates from a study of cytomegalovirus exposure and HLA in healthy donors. Regarding the study as a whole: As was reported, the HLA-A and HLA-B alleles of most subjects were accurately predicted from TCR beta sequences. In vitro data verified three CMV-associated chains as specific for CMV antigens. An analysis that came later showed most CMV-associated TCR beta chains appearing HLA-restricted.

V gene TRBV7-3 combines with J gene TRBJ2-5, with 9 bases aligning to TRBD2. The J call may be in error: the DNA end matches TRBJ2-7 better. The source material was PBMCs. The TCR originated in a woman aged 55-69 years in good health and CMV-seronegative. The CDR3 sequence is CASSFAGGYEQYF. The DNA of the CDR3 is TGTGCCAGCAGCTTTGCGGGAGGGTACGAGCAGTACTTC.